What follows describes a single T cell receptor beta chain. The specificity of this receptor is unknown. No base quality information exists; no much larger clone differs at one position. The source of the sample is a study of T cell changes during pregnancy in multiple sclerosis (dated by TCRdb to about 2019). The study in broad terms: In women with multiple sclerosis, the researchers looked at how the T cell repertoire shifted as pregnancy progressed.

Preparation of the library involved the immunoSEQ multiplex PCR assay. TCRdb obtained this table from immuneACCESS and retained in-frame rearrangements with V and J assigned. These tables miss some clones; where compared with another copy, unresolved V genes account for less than half of the shortfall, and the remainder is unexplained. Counted in this sample were 93,000 or so clones; approximately 90% of them appeared once. Under 0.95% of the sample is taken by the ten largest. There are 13 amino acids in the CDR3, from cysteine to phenylalanine inclusive. Here the CDR3 DNA is all that survives: 39 bases in frame from base 1. Looking up the germline V gene yields CDR1 ENHRY and CDR2 SYGVKD. V was cut back by 3 bases and J by 5 bases, leaving a gap of 7 bases between them.

The clonotype comes from a female donor with multiple sclerosis, enrolled in a pregnancy study. The chain couples TRBV10-3 to TRBJ1-4; the D gene assignment is ambiguous. The material sequenced was peripheral blood, taken before pregnancy. The sequence in DNA is TGTGCCATCAGTGACCCATCCAATGAAAAACTGTTTTTT. Its amino acids are CAISDPSNEKLFF.